These T cell receptor beta chains were read from a single sample in a study of cytomegalovirus exposure and HLA in healthy donors. The repertoire was sequenced with immunoSEQ multiplex PCR; TCRdb's copy has only in-frame clones and lacks some. The table lists roughly 52,000 clones, 78% of them singletons. The sample comprised PBMCs. The receptors originated from a female donor in good health and CMV-seronegative. Each CDR3 is given with its conserved first and last residue. A D gene is named only where the DNA matches it firmly. Expanded clones get a size class; other rows say once, few or many, or leave the size out.

size	V	J	D	DNA	CDR3
NA	TRBV11-2	TRBJ1-4	TRBD1	TGTGCCAGCAGCCACGGGACAGTTAATGAAAAACTGTTTTTT	CASSHGTVNEKLFF
NA	TRBV5-6	TRBJ2-2	NA	TGTGCCAGCAGCTTGGAGAAGGGTCCTACAGGGACCGGGGAGCTGTTTTTT	CASSLEKGPTGTGELFF
NA	TRBV5-4	TRBJ2-3	TRBD2	TGTGCCAGCAGCTTGAGCGGGGGGGCGACAGATACGCAGTATTTT	CASSLSGGATDTQYF
NA	TRBV4-3	TRBJ1-1	NA	TGCGCCAGCAGCCAAGATTTTGGGGGCGGTTTGAACACTGAAGCTTTCTTT	CASSQDFGGGLNTEAFF
NA	TRBV5-1	TRBJ2-3	TRBD1	TGCGCCAGCAGCCCGGGGACAGCCACAGATACGCAGTATTTT	CASSPGTATDTQYF
NA	TRBV6-5	TRBJ1-2	NA	TGTGCCAGCAGTTACACCGGGTTGGGTGGCTACACCTTC	CASSYTGLGGYTF
NA	TRBV6-4	TRBJ1-1	NA	TGTGCCAGCAGTGACATTGGGGCGTGGAACACTGGAGCTTTCTTT	CASSDIGAWNTGAFF
NA	TRBV5-4	TRBJ2-4	TRBD2	TGTGCCAGCAGCCCGGGGGGGGCCAGAAATCAGTACTTC	CASSPGGARNQYF
NA	TRBV7-9	TRBJ1-2	TRBD1	TGTTCCAGCAGCTTAGGGACAGGGGGCGACTATGGCTACACCTTC	CSSSLGTGGDYGYTF
NA	TRBV7-2	TRBJ2-1	TRBD2	TGTGCCAGCACCCGGGAGGTCCGCGAGCAGTTCTTC	CASTREVREQFF
NA	TRBV9	TRBJ2-5	NA	TGTGCCAGCAGCCACGCCCAGACAGGAGAGACCCAGTACTTC	CASSHAQTGETQYF
NA	TRBV5-1	TRBJ2-7	NA	TGCGCCAGCAGCTTGGATGGCAGGCGCTTTACCTACGAGCAGTACTTC	CASSLDGRRFTYEQYF
few	TRBV7-8	TRBJ1-6	NA	TGTGCCAGCAGCCGAAGCGGGACCGCGAGCTCCTATAATTCACCCCTCCACTTT	CASSRSGTASSYNSPLHF
NA	TRBV11-2	TRBJ2-3	TRBD1	TGTGCCAGCAGCCAGGGACAGGGGTTGAGGCAAGGAACAGATACGCAGTATTTT	CASSQGQGLRQGTDTQYF
NA	TRBV4-2	TRBJ2-1	TRBD2	TGTGCCAGCAGCCAAGGCCTAGCGGGGTGGGGTGAGCAGTTCTTC	CASSQGLAGWGEQFF
NA	TRBV25-1	TRBJ1-6	NA	TGTGCCAGCAGTGAATTTGTCGGCAGCGGTTCACCCCTCCACTTT	CASSEFVGSGSPLHF
NA	TRBV5-6	TRBJ1-4	TRBD1	TGTGCCAGCAGCTTTGTCGGGACAGATGAAAAACTGTTTTTT	CASSFVGTDEKLFF
NA	TRBV21-1	TRBJ2-1	NA	TGTGCCGACCCGAGGGCTTATACCGACCGCAACTACAATGAGCAGTTCTTC	CADPRAYTDRNYNEQFF
few	TRBV28	TRBJ1-1	NA	TGTGCCAGCAGTCGGGGGAGTGAAGCTTTCTTT	CASSRGSEAFF
NA	TRBV5-4	TRBJ2-7	NA	TGTGCCAGCAGCTCGAAAAGCGAGCGGGTCTACGAGCAGTACTTC	CASSSKSERVYEQYF
NA	TRBV6-5	TRBJ1-2	NA	TGTGCCAGCAGACCCCTCGGGTATGGCTACACCTTC	CASRPLGYGYTF
NA	TRBV11-2	TRBJ2-3	TRBD2	TGTGCCAGCAGCTTAGGGTTAGCGGGGTCAGATACGCAGTATTTT	CASSLGLAGSDTQYF
few	TRBV30	TRBJ1-3	NA	TGTGCCTGGGACCACAGATCTGGAAACACCATATATTTT	CAWDHRSGNTIYF
few	TRBV4-1	TRBJ2-1	NA	TGCGCCAGCAGCCAGGACAGAATCCCCAATGAGCAGTTCTTC	CASSQDRIPNEQFF
NA	TRBV6-6	TRBJ2-1	NA	TGTGCCAGCAGTTACTCAAGCGGGCTCGCCTACAATGAGCAGTTCTTC	CASSYSSGLAYNEQFF
NA	TRBV6-1	TRBJ1-5	NA	TGTGCCAGCAGTGAACAGGGGATTTATTTGCCCCAGCATTTT	CASSEQGIYLPQHF
NA	TRBV13	TRBJ2-7	TRBD2	TGTGCCAGCAGCTCGTTAAGATTACCGGGGGGGGGTATCCAGTCCTACGAGCAGTACTTC	CASSSLRLPGGGIQSYEQYF
few	TRBV2	TRBJ1-4	NA	TGTGCCGTACAGGGTGAACGATCTGAAAAACTGTTTTTT	CAVQGERSEKLFF
NA	TRBV2	TRBJ2-4	NA	TGTGCCGCAACAGGGGACTCGAACATTCAGTACTTC	CAATGDSNIQYF